This record concerns one T cell receptor (beta chain) sequence. Authors' methods: Reference gene primer amplification gave nucleated cell count estimates. Here immunoSEQ multiplex PCR was the method, and the copy in TCRdb shows in-frame clones only, minus some. V and J calls and clone size are as listed in that table; D and trimming were resolved from the DNA. The data show about 150,000 clones, about four fifths seen once. This record belongs to a study of blood T cell repertoires in COVID-19. Looking at the study overall: The United States, Italy and Spain supplied acute and convalescent COVID-19 samples.

CDR3 length: 13 residues. The ends were cut back, 1 base at V and 7 bases at J, with 10 bases in the middle. The germline gives CDR1 SGHVS, CDR2 FQNEAQ. Sample: peripheral blood. This sequence was found in a woman of 80 years or more with acute or convalescent COVID-19. V gene TRBV7-8 combines with J gene TRBJ2-5; perhaps TRBD2 as D (5 bases). CDR3 coding DNA: TGTGCCAGCAGCTTAGTTCGGGAAGGGACCCAGTACTTC. Its translation: CASSLVREGTQYF.